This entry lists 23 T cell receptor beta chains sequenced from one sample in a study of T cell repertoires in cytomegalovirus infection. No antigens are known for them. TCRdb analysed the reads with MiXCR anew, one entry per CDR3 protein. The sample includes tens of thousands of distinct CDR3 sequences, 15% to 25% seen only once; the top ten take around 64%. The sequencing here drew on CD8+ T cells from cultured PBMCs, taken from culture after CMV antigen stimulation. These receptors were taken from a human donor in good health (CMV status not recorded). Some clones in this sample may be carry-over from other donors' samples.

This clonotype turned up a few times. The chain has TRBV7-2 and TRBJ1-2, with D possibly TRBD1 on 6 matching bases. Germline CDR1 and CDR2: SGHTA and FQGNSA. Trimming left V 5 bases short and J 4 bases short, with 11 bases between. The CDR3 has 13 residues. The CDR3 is CASSARTVYGYTF. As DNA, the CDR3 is TGTGCCAGCAGCGCCAGGACAGTCTATGGCTACACCTTC.

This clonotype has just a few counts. The CDR3 nucleotides read TGCGCCAGCAGTGTGCAGCGGGAGTACGAGCAGTACTTC. It is translated as CASSVQREYEQYF. V gene TRBV10-2 combines with J gene TRBJ2-7; 8 nucleotides align to TRBD2. V gave up 4 bases and J gave up 4 bases; unmatched junction bases: 3. The CDR3 length is 13 residues. Germline V lookup: CDR1 WSHSY, CDR2 SAAADI.

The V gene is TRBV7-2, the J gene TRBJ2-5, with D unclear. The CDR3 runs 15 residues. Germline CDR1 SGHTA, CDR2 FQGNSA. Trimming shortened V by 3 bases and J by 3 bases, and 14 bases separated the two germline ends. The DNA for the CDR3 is TGTGCCAGCAGCTTTTCAGGCGGTCCCGAAGAGACCCAGTACTTC. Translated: CASSFSGGPEETQYF.

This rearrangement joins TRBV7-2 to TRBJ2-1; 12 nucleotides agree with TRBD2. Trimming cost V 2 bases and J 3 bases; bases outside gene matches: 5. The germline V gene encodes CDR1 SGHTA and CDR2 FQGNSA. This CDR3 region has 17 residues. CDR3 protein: CASSLSRLAGVYNEQFF. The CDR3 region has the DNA TGTGCCAGCAGCTTATCGCGACTAGCGGGAGTCTACAATGAGCAGTTCTTC.

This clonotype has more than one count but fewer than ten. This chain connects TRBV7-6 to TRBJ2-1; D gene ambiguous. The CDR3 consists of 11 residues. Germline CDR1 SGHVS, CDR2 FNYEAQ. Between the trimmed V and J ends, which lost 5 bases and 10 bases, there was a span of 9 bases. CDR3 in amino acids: CASSGSAEQFF. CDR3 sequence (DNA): TGTGCCAGCAGCGGTTCCGCGGAGCAGTTCTTC.

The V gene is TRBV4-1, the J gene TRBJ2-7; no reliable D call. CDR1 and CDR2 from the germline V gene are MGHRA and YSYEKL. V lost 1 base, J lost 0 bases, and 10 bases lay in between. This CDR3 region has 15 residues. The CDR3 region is CASSQALVSSYEQYF. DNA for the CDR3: TGCGCCAGCAGCCAAGCTCTCGTTAGCTCCTACGAGCAGTACTTC.

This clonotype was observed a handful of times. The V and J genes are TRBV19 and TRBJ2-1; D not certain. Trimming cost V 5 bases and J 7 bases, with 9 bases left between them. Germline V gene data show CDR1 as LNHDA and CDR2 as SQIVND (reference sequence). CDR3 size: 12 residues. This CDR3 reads CASSSHGNEQFF. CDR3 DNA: TGTGCCAGTAGTTCACACGGGAATGAGCAGTTCTTC.

The CDR3 loop is CASSQGLDTEAFF. CDR3 nucleotide sequence: TGCGCCAGCAGCCAGGGGCTGGACACTGAAGCTTTCTTT. This sequence joins TRBV4-1 and TRBJ1-1; possible D gene TRBD1, 5 bases. CDR1 MGHRA and CDR2 YSYEKL come from the germline V gene. This CDR3 has 13 residues. V was cut by 3 bases and J by 3 bases, with 8 bases left in between.

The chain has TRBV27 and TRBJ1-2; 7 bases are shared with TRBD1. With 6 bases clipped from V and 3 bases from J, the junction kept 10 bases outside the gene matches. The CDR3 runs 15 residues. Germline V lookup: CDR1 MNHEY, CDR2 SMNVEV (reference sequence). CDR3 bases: TGTGCCAGCAGGGATCCAGGGGGGTCGCACTATGGCTACACCTTC. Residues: CASRDPGGSHYGYTF.

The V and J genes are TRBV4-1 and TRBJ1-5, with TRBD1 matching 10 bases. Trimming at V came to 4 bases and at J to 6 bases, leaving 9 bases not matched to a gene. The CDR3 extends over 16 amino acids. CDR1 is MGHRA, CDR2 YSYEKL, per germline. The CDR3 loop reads CASSPSGTGAFQPQHF. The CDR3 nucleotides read TGCGCCAGCAGCCCGAGCGGGACAGGGGCGTTTCAGCCCCAGCATTTT.

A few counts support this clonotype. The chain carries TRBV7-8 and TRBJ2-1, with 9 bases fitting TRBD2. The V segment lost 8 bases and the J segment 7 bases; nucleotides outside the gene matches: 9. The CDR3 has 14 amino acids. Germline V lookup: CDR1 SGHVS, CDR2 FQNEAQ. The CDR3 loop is CASYSGSIGNEQFF. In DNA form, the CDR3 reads TGTGCCAGCTATAGCGGGAGTATTGGGAATGAGCAGTTCTTC.

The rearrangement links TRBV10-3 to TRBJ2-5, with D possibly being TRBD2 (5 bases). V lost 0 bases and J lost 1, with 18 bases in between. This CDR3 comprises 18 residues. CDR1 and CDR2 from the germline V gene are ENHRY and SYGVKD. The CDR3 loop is CAISESEGSNPSQETQYF. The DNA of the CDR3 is TGTGCCATCAGTGAGTCCGAGGGCAGCAACCCTTCCCAAGAGACCCAGTACTTC.

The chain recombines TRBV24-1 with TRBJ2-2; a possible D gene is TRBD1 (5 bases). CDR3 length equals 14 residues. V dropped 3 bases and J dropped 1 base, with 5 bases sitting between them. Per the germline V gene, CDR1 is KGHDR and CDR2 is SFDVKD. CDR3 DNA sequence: TGTGCCACCAGTGATACAGGGAACACCGGGGAGCTGTTTTTT. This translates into CATSDTGNTGELFF.

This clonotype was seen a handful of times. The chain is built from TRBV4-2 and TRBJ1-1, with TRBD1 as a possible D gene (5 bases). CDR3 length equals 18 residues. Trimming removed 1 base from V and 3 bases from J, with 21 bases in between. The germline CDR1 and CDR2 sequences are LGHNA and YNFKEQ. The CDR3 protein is CASSQVGATETRYTEAFF. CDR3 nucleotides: TGTGCCAGCAGCCAAGTAGGGGCCACCGAGACAAGATACACTGAAGCTTTCTTT.

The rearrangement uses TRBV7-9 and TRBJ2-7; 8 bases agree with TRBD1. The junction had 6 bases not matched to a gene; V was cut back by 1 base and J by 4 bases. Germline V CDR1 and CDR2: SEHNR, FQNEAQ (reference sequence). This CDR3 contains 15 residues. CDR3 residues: CASSLVDRGRYEQYF. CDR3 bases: TGTGCCAGCAGCTTAGTCGACAGGGGACGTTACGAGCAGTACTTC. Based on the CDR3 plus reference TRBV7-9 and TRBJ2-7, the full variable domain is DTGVSQNPRHKITKRGQNVTFRCDPISEHNRLYWYRQTLGQGPEFLTYFQNEAQLEKSRLLSDRFSAERPKGSFSTLEIQRTEQGDSAMYLCASSLVDRGRYEQYFGPGTRLTVT.

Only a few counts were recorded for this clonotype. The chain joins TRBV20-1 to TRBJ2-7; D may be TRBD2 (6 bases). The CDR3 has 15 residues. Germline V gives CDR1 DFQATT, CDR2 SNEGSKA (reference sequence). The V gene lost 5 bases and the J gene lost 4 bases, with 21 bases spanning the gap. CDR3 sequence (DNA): TGCAGTGCTCCCTCAGGGACTCGCAGGAAATACGAGCAGTACTTC. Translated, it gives CSAPSGTRRKYEQYF.

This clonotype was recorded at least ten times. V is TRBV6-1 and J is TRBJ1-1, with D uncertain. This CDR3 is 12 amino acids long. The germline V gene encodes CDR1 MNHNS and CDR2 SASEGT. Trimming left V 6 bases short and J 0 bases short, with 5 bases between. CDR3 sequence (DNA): TGTGCCAGCAGGTTAATGAACACTGAAGCTTTCTTT. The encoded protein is CASRLMNTEAFF.

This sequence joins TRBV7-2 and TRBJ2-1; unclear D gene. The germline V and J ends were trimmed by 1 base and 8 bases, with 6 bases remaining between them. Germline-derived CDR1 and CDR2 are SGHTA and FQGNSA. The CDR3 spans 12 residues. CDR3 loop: CASSLGGYEQFF. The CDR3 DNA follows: TGTGCCAGCAGCTTAGGGGGATATGAGCAGTTCTTC.

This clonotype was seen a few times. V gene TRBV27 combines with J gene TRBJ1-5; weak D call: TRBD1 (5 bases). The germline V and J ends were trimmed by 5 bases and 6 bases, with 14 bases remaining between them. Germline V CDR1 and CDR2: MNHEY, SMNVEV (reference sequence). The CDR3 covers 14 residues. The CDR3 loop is CASSPWDGRQPQHF. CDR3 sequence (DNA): TGTGCCAGCAGTCCGTGGGACGGCCGTCAGCCCCAGCATTTT.

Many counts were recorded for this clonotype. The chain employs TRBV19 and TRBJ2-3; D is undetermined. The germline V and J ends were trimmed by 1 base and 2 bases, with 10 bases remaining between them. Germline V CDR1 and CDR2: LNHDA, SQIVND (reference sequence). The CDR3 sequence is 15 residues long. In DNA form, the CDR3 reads TGTGCCAGTAGTATAGGGATCTGGGCCACAGATACGCAGTATTTT. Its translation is CASSIGIWATDTQYF.

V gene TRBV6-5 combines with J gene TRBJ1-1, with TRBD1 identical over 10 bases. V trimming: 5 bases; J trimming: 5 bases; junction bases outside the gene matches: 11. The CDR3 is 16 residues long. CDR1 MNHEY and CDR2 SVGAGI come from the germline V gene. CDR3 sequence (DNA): TGTGCCAGCAGTCCCCGGGACAGGGGTGGGGGAACTGAAGCTTTCTTT. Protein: CASSPRDRGGGTEAFF.

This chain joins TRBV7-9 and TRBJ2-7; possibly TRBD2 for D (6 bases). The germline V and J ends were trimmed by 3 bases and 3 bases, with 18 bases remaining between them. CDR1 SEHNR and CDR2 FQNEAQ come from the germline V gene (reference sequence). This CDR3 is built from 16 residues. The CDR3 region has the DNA TGTGCCAGCAGCTTGGGAGGTGGCCCGGCGGGCTACGAGCAGTACTTC. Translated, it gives CASSLGGGPAGYEQYF.

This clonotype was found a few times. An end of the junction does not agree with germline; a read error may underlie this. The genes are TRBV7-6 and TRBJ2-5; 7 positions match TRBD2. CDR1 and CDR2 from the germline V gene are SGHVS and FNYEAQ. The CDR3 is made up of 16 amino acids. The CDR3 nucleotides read TGTGCCAGCAGCTTAGAGGCTAGCGGAAACCAAGGGACCCAGTACTTC. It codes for CASSLEASGNQGTQYF.